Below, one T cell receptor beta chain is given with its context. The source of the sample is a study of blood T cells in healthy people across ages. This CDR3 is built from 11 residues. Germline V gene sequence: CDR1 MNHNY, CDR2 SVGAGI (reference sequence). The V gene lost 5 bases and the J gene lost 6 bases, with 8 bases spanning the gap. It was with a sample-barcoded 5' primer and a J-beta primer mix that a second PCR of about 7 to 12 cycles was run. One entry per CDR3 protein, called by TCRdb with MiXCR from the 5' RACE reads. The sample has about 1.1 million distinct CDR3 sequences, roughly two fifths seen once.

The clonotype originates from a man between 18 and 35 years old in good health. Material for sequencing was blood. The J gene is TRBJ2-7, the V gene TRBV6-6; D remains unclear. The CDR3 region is CASSPQSEQYF. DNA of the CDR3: TGTGCCAGCAGTCCTCAGTCCGAGCAGTACTTC.